The rows below give T cell receptor beta chains drawn from one sample of a study of cytomegalovirus exposure and HLA in healthy donors. TCRdb's copy holds only in-frame clones and misses some; the assay was immunoSEQ multiplex PCR. Found here are more than 150,000 clones, over 80% of them singletons; the top ten hold around 1.6%. The sequencing input was PBMCs. All receptors derive from a woman under 30 in good health and CMV-seronegative. Both conserved end residues are trimmed from each CDR3.

j_call v_call cdr3_aa
TRBJ2-7 TRBV6-5 ASSVTGTGYEQY
TRBJ1-4 TRBV19 ASSIQGADEKLF
NA TRBV19 ASSTRGQGSYEQY
TRBJ1-5 TRBV9 ASSVGRAPQPQH
TRBJ2-7 TRBV11-2 ASSPGDSEQY
TRBJ1-1 TRBV7-9 ASSLTSAIPGQGNTEAF
TRBJ1-1 TRBV10-3 AISDPGREAEAF
TRBJ1-6 TRBV6-5 ASSYQAYSPLH
NA TRBV6-5 ASSYSGGGARDEQY
TRBJ1-1 TRBV6-1 ASSPRGPLLPEAF